The clone carrying this TCR beta chain turned up a few times. This record belongs to a study of T cells of healthy individuals. MiXCR, applied by TCRdb to the 5' RACE reads, yields one record per CDR3 protein. Of about 82,000 distinct CDR3 sequences in the sample, around 5.1% were seen once. Germline V CDR1 and CDR2: SNHLY, FYNNEI. CDR3 length: 17 residues. With V trimmed by 6 bases and J by 7 bases, 14 bases remained unmatched. The chain joins TRBV2 to TRBJ2-1, with 11 bases lining up with TRBD2. The clonotype was recovered from a female donor in good health. The CDR3 nucleotides read TGTGCCAGCAGGACACCCCCGGGTAGCGGGAGGGTGAATGAGCAGTTCTTC. Translation: CASRTPPGSGRVNEQFF.